The rows below give T cell receptor beta chains drawn from one sample of a study of blood T cell repertoires in COVID-19. Profiled with immunoSEQ multiplex PCR; TCRdb holds only in-frame clones, not every one. The table has some 140,000 clones, about 75% seen once. Sequences were obtained from peripheral blood. The receptors here all came from a man older than 75 with acute or convalescent COVID-19. Each CDR3 is given with its conserved first and last residue. Each record gives: CDR3 length, clone size, J gene, D gene, V gene, CDR3 DNA, CDR3 protein. The D gene is left open where the match is weak. Clone size appears in some rows only: once, few, many, or a class for an expanded clone.

>13|.|TRBJ2-1|.|TRBV12-3/TRBV12-4
TGTGCCAGCAGTTTAATTGGGACTTCTGAGCAGTTCTTC
CASSLIGTSEQFF
>18|.|TRBJ2-4|.|TRBV14
TGTGCCAGCAGCCAAGATCTGAGCCTCCTAGTAGCCAAAAACATTCAGTACTTC
CASSQDLSLLVAKNIQYF
>16|once|TRBJ1-4|TRBD1|TRBV5-1
TGCGCCAGCAGCCCCGGGACAGTTGCAACTAATGAAAAACTGTTTTTT
CASSPGTVATNEKLFF
>15|.|TRBJ2-1|TRBD2|TRBV7-2
TGTGCCAGCAGCTTAGTTGCTAGCGGCTCGGGGGGGCAGTTCTTC
CASSLVASGSGGQFF
>15|.|TRBJ1-1|TRBD1|TRBV5-1
TGCGCCAGCAGCTCGACAGGGTTTTCGGACACTGAAGCTTTCTTT
CASSSTGFSDTEAFF
>15|.|TRBJ2-7|TRBD1|TRBV9
TGTGCCAGCAGCGTAGCGGGGACAGGGACCTACGAGCAGTACTTC
CASSVAGTGTYEQYF
>15|.|TRBJ1-2|TRBD1|TRBV6-2/TRBV6-3
TGTGCCAGCAGTCCAGCAGGGGGCGCGGTCTATGGCTACACCTTC
CASSPAGGAVYGYTF
>11|.|TRBJ2-7|TRBD2|TRBV20-1
TGCAGCACGGGGGGGGGCCACGAGCAGTACTTC
CSTGGGHEQYF
>15|.|TRBJ2-2|TRBD1|TRBV15
TGTGCCACCAGCAAAGGGACAGCGAACACCGGGGAGCTGTTTTTT
CATSKGTANTGELFF
>23|.|TRBJ2-3|TRBD2|TRBV7-8
TGTGCCAGCAGCCCAAAAAAGCCATCCGGGACTAGCGGGGGGGCCAATCTAGCAGATACGCAGTATTTT
CASSPKKPSGTSGGANLADTQYF
>16|.|TRBJ2-1|.|TRBV4-1
TGCGCCAGCAGCCAAGCCTTAGACAGCTACTACAATGAGCAGTTCTTC
CASSQALDSYYNEQFF
>14|.|TRBJ1-2|.|TRBV4-3
TGCGCCAGCAGCCTGGACAGAGACCTCTATGGCTACACCTTC
CASSLDRDLYGYTF
>15|.|TRBJ2-5|.|TRBV3-1/TRBV3-2
TGTGCCAGCAGCCCCCAACAGGGTTATTTGAAGACCCAGTACTTC
CASSPQQGYLKTQYF
>17|.|TRBJ2-2|.|TRBV4-3
TGCGCCAGCAGCCAAGATGTGGCCACACTAGGAACCGGGGAGCTGTTTTTT
CASSQDVATLGTGELFF
>14|.|TRBJ2-3|.|TRBV10-3
TGTGCCATCAGTGCGAGCGGTAGCACAGATACGCAGTATTTT
CAISASGSTDTQYF
>15|.|TRBJ2-7|TRBD1|TRBV19
TGTGCCAGTAGAGATGGACAGGGGGGTTCCTACGAGCAGTACTTC
CASRDGQGGSYEQYF
>15|few|TRBJ2-7|TRBD1|TRBV15
TGTGCCACCAGTCCTCCGGGACAGGGATCTTACGAGCAGTACTTC
CATSPPGQGSYEQYF
>13|.|TRBJ2-5|.|TRBV19
TGTGCCAGTAGTAGTGGCCGAAAAGAGACCCAGTACTTC
CASSSGRKETQYF
>13|few|TRBJ1-1|.|TRBV12-3/TRBV12-4
TGTGCCAGCAGTTTAGCTGGAGGGAGTGAAGCTTTCTTT
CASSLAGGSEAFF
>14|.|TRBJ1-4|.|TRBV12-5
TGTGCTAGTGGTTTGGGAGGAACTAATGAAAAACTGTTTTTT
CASGLGGTNEKLFF
>16|.|TRBJ2-1|.|TRBV13
TGTGCCAGCAGCCAGACCCTTTGGACAGATCACAATGAGCAGTTCTTC
CASSQTLWTDHNEQFF
>14|.|TRBJ2-3|TRBD1|TRBV6-6
TGTGCCAGCAGTTACGGGACAGGCACAGATACGCAGTATTTT
CASSYGTGTDTQYF
>13|.|TRBJ1-1|.|TRBV11-2
TGTGCCAGCAGCTTGACAGGGAACACTGAAGCTTTCTTT
CASSLTGNTEAFF
>16|few|TRBJ1-1|.|TRBV2
TGTGCCAGCAGTGCTTGGGGGATACCGGGGGGCACTGAAGCTTTCTTT
CASSAWGIPGGTEAFF
>14|.|TRBJ2-2|.|TRBV5-4
TGTGCCAGCAGCTCCCGGGTAGACACCGGGGAGCTGTTTTTT
CASSSRVDTGELFF
>16|.|TRBJ2-2|.|TRBV7-6
TGTGCCAGCAGCTTAGTGCCAGAAACGAACACCGGGGAGCTGTTTTTT
CASSLVPETNTGELFF
>16|.|TRBJ1-6|.|TRBV19
TGTGCCAGTAGTTTAACCCCCCCGGGGCAGGGGACACCCCTCCACTTT
CASSLTPPGQGTPLHF
>15|many|TRBJ1-6|TRBD1|TRBV30
TGTGCCTGGAGGGAACCGGGACAGGTGAATTCACCCCTCCACTTT
CAWREPGQVNSPLHF
>13|once|TRBJ2-3|.|TRBV4-1
TGCGCCAGCAGCCCAAACCGGGGAGATACGCAGTATTTT
CASSPNRGDTQYF
>12|.|TRBJ2-7|.|TRBV7-2
TGTGCCAGCAGCTTAGGGCTTCCCGAGCAGTACTTC
CASSLGLPEQYF
>14|.|TRBJ2-7|.|TRBV3-1/TRBV3-2
TGTGCCAGCAGCCAAGCGGTTAGCTCCTACGAGCAGTACTTC
CASSQAVSSYEQYF
>14|.|TRBJ2-3|TRBD2|TRBV18
TGTGCCAGCTCACGAGGGGACTACCCAGATACGCAGTATTTT
CASSRGDYPDTQYF
>14|.|TRBJ2-7|.|TRBV5-1
TGCGCCAGCAGCCCGGGACTGGGAACCTACGAGCAGTACTTC
CASSPGLGTYEQYF
>13|many|TRBJ2-7|.|TRBV19
TGTGCCAGTAGTAGGCCGGGCTCCTACGAGCAGTACTTC
CASSRPGSYEQYF
>16|.|TRBJ1-4|.|TRBV19
TGTGCCAGTAGTCCCTGGACACAAGCTACTTTTGAAAAACTGTTTTTT
CASSPWTQATFEKLFF
>15|.|TRBJ2-1|TRBD2|TRBV15
TGTGCCACCAGGCTAGCGGGGGGCCGAGGGAATGAGCAGTTCTTC
CATRLAGGRGNEQFF
>16|.|TRBJ1-2|TRBD1|TRBV4-1
TGCGCCAGCAGCCAAGCTTACCGCTCACAGGGGAACGGCTACACCTTC
CASSQAYRSQGNGYTF
>16|once|TRBJ2-1|.|TRBV2
TGTGCCAGCAGTGAACGGGGTGGGAGCTCCTACAATGAGCAGTTCTTC
CASSERGGSSYNEQFF
>12|.|TRBJ2-5|.|TRBV11-2
TGTGCCAGCAGCTTGCCTCCGGGGACCCAGTACTTC
CASSLPPGTQYF
>15|.|TRBJ2-1|TRBD1|TRBV24-1
TGTGCCACCAGTGATTTTTGGGGGACAGGGGGTGAGCAGTTCTTC
CATSDFWGTGGEQFF